This T cell receptor (beta chain) was profiled in a study of blood T cell repertoires in COVID-19. On the study more broadly: The United States, Italy and Spain were the sources of the acute and convalescent COVID-19 samples. The analysed material was cDNA or gDNA that came from T cells, B-cell-depleted T cells, or PBMCs.

Original processing notes: From reference gene primer amplification, estimates of nucleated cell counts were derived. Repertoires were generated with immunoSEQ multiplex PCR, while TCRdb's copy carries only in-frame clones and drops some. That table supplies the V and J calls and clone size; D and trimming were determined from the DNA. This table holds under 250,000 clones, 80% to 90% found once. This CDR3 comprises 13 residues. Trimming removed 4 bases from V and 3 bases from J; junction bases left unmatched: 2. CDR1 and CDR2 (germline): SGHRS, YFSETQ. The material sequenced was peripheral blood. The rearrangement joins TRBV5-1 to TRBJ2-7; the match to TRBD1 covers 9 bases. The receptor's source is a human donor in a cohort sampled during active COVID-19. The CDR3 sequence is CASSGGQGYEQYF. The CDR3, as DNA: TGCGCCAGCAGCGGGGGACAGGGCTACGAGCAGTACTTC. Complete variable domain (other parts from reference TRBV5-1 and TRBJ2-7): KAGVTQTPRYLIKTRGQQVTLSCSPISGHRSVSWYQQTPGQGLQFLFEYFSETQRNKGNFPGRFSGRQFSNSRSEMNVSTLELGDSALYLCASSGGQGYEQYFGPGTRLTVT.